The clone carrying this T cell receptor (beta chain) was counted ten times or more. Its target is unknown. This specimen belongs to a study of early T cells in non-severe SARS-CoV-2 infection. The study, taken as a whole, reports: The study's VDJdb matching favored anti-spike CD8 responses and missed private and CD4 specificities.

The trim removed 8 bases at V and 9 bases at J, leaving 10 bases unmatched. Per the germline V gene, CDR1 is ENHRY and CDR2 is SYGVKD. This CDR3 is 13 amino acids long. TCRdb reanalysed the 5' RACE reads using MiXCR and keeps one entry per CDR3 protein. The sample has approximately 84,000 distinct CDR3 sequences; roughly 13% are singletons. The sequencing input was whole blood. The TCR comes from an adult who was a healthcare worker with PCR-confirmed SARS-CoV-2 infection or an uninfected control (not recorded which). The chain combines TRBV10-3 with TRBJ2-1; 7 bases map to TRBD1. CDR3 nucleotides: TGTGCCATCGGACAGGATCTAGTGGGTGAGCAGTTCTTC. This codes for CAIGQDLVGEQFF.